Below, 7 T cell receptor beta chains from the same sample are listed, as sequenced in a study of T cells in localized non-small cell lung cancer. Profiled with immunoSEQ multiplex PCR; TCRdb holds only in-frame clones, not every one. The repertoire includes over 9,500 clones, about 29% of them detected once, and about 5.6% sits in the top ten. The source material was lung tumor tissue, sampled before any cancer treatment. Receptors were obtained from a man between 40 and 75 years old with stage I lung adenocarcinoma.

This clone was observed a few times. The chain has TRBV11-3 and TRBJ1-1; D not certain. The germline V and J ends were trimmed by 4 bases and 4 bases, with 19 bases remaining between them. The CDR3 runs 16 residues. Germline V gene sequence: CDR1 SGHNT, CDR2 YENEEA. The CDR3 spells CASSYTQAGKGTEAFF. The CDR3, as DNA: TGTGCCAGCAGCTACACTCAGGCCGGGAAGGGCACTGAAGCTTTCTTT.

This clone was seen only once. This chain joins TRBV30 and TRBJ1-5; weak D call: TRBD1 (5 bases). This CDR3 has 14 residues. The germline V and J ends were trimmed by 0 bases and 4 bases, with 10 bases remaining between them. The germline V gene has CDR1 GTSNPN and CDR2 SVGIG (reference sequence). The CDR3 region is CAWSVAGMNQPQHF. DNA for the CDR3: TGTGCCTGGAGTGTGGCAGGGATGAATCAGCCCCAGCATTTT.

V and J are TRBV18 and TRBJ1-2; 9 bases align to TRBD1. The CDR3 runs 17 residues. The trim removed 3 bases at V and 6 bases at J, leaving 14 bases unmatched. Germline CDR1 is KGHSH and CDR2 is LQKENI. The chain's CDR3 is CASSPPGQGPARNGYTF. CDR3 DNA sequence: TGTGCCAGCTCACCCCCCGGACAGGGGCCTGCCAGAAATGGCTACACCTTC.

The sample holds a few counts of this clone. The chain combines TRBV7-1 with TRBJ2-7; no clear D. TRBV7-1 carries the ORF label, with uncertain function. V was trimmed by 5 bases and J by 6 bases, leaving 14 bases between them. The CDR3 is made up of 13 amino acids. As DNA, the CDR3 is TGTGCCAGCAGCCAGACGGCCTACCGCGAGCAGTACTTC. Translating it yields CASSQTAYREQYF.

The chain has TRBV6-8 and TRBJ1-1; unclear D gene. Germline loops: CDR1 MNHGY, CDR2 SAAAGT. The CDR3 has 13 residues. V was trimmed by 4 bases and J by 5 bases, leaving 11 bases between them. CDR3: CASSWAGGTEAFF. The CDR3 bases are TGTGCCAGCAGTTGGGCGGGAGGGACTGAAGCTTTCTTT.

The sample holds a few counts of this clone. The chain uses TRBV9 and TRBJ2-3; 10 nucleotides agree with TRBD2. The J segment lost 3 bases and the V segment lost 5 bases, leaving 3 bases of the junction unmatched. The germline gives CDR1 SGDLS, CDR2 YYNGEE. The CDR3 loop spans 14 amino acids. The DNA of the CDR3 is TGTGCCAGCAGGGAAGCGGGGGGGACAGATACGCAGTATTTT. This sequence encodes CASREAGGTDTQYF.

The chain links TRBV18 to TRBJ2-7; either TRBD1 or TRBD2 may fit D (5 bases each). The CDR3 totals 14 residues. Germline V lookup: CDR1 KGHSH, CDR2 LQKENI. The V end lost 4 bases, the J end lost 1 base, and 11 bases lay between the germline ends. CDR3 nucleotides: TGTGCCAGCTCACTTAGGGACGGTTCCTACGAGCAGTACTTC. It yields the protein CASSLRDGSYEQYF.